Sequencing of this T cell receptor (beta chain) was carried out in a study of cytomegalovirus exposure and HLA in healthy donors. Study conclusions and caveats: The study labeled under 200 TCR beta chains cytomegalovirus-associated. More clonal expansion characterized HLA-associated TCR beta chains than equally common others in a later analysis. A later analysis linked a missense DCLRE1C variant to TCR beta V- and J-gene trimming.

The count of this clone is one. The target antigen is unknown. PCR employed 60 Vbeta and 13 Jbeta primers. Assay used: immunoSEQ multiplex PCR; TCRdb lists only in-frame clones, some missing. The sample has 85,000 to 120,000 clones; around 78% are singletons. At the time of sampling, donors were nominally healthy, though unrecorded immune exposures were likely. This TCR was sampled from a middle-aged man in good health and CMV-seronegative. Sequencing used PBMCs.

The CDR3 DNA sequence: TGCAGCGTTGAAAGGGGGCAGGGAGATGTGGATCAGCCCCAGCATTTT. Translation: CSVERGQGDVDQPQHF. This rearrangement joins TRBV29-1 to TRBJ1-5, with 7 bases lining up with TRBD1. Germline V gene data show CDR1 as SQVTM and CDR2 as ANQGSEA. The V gene end was trimmed by 2 bases and the J gene end by 5 bases; junction bases not matched to a gene: 12. This CDR3 has 16 amino acids.